This TCR beta chain was recovered during a study of cytotoxic CD8 clonotypes in ibrutinib-treated CLL (dated by TCRdb to the early 2020s). With regard to the full study: The cohort was composed of under 12 relapsed/refractory and fewer than 16 treatment-naive patients; IGHV unmutated status was identified in around 17 patients. The response samples were drawn at a median of approximately 11 months into treatment, with a range of about 6 to 40 months. On average, each sample had a few hundred thousand productive templates and 94,082 productive rearrangements. Of the roughly 86 people in the trial, around 24 had longitudinal samples available. Cryopreserved peripheral blood mononuclear cells were collected at three points: before therapy, at response, and at either sustained remission or disease progression. Every remission and progressive disease sample was obtained while ibrutinib was still being received by the patients. Partial responses were observed in approximately 24 patients and complete responses in 2; after a median follow-up of roughly 72 months, remission was maintained in 14 patients and progression was observed in approximately 12. Overall results and qualifications from the work: At baseline, clonality was higher than in age-matched healthy donors and showed a strong correlation with circulating CD8+ T-cell counts. Public clonotypes were rare and either contracted or stayed stable during treatment, and the rise in clonality at ibrutinib response reflected the expansion of private clonotypes. Clonality rose at ibrutinib response, remained stable during sustained remission, and dropped back toward baseline at progression. Lymph node repertoires were not examined, and the timing of sampling was not matched between patients in sustained remission and those whose disease progressed.

The germline V gene yields SQVTM for CDR1 and ANQGSEA for CDR2. The CDR3 runs 16 amino acids, cysteine and phenylalanine included. The sequence is cut down to CDR3 DNA, 48 bases in frame from base 1. V and J are trimmed by 4 bases and 9 bases, and the gene matches miss 20 bases of the junction. About this clone: It has no known antigen specificity. It has no much larger one-base neighbor in the sample; base qualities were not kept.

Taken with the paper, the label for time point translates to: eleven to twelve months on ibrutinib. For TCR beta library preparation, about 2.2 micrograms of genomic DNA was extracted from cryopreserved PBMCs. Longitudinal blood samples from CLL patients receiving ibrutinib monotherapy were subjected to high-throughput TCR beta sequencing. The patients were enrolled in a single-center, open-label phase 2 trial of ibrutinib monotherapy. Each clonotype received, on average, around 9.6x coverage in deep resolution sequencing performed on a MiSeq, where the target depth lay between 1 in 1 million and 1 in 200,000 T cells. TCR beta libraries were generated with the immunoSEQ hsTCRB Kit. The authors' pipeline ran thus. ImmunoSEQ Data Assistant and ImmunoSEQ Analyzer were used for data analysis, and V, D and J genes were assigned according to IMGT definitions. Clonality, with values ranging from 0 to 1, was calculated as one minus the normalized Shannon entropy of productive rearrangement frequencies. Only overrepresented clonotypes making up at least 0.05% of the repertoire of each patient were included in the public clonotype analysis. Thirteen age-matched healthy donor repertoires from immuneACCESS were used as controls for clonality. In its TCRdb copy, this immuneACCESS table keeps in-frame sequences only and misses some clones. Where compared with another copy, unresolved V genes explain less than half of these, and the others have no known cause. V, J and clone size derive from that table, while D and trimming were established from the DNA sequence. In this sample the table shows tens of thousands of clones, 90% of which occur a single time. The ten largest make up approximately 3.1% of the sample.

The sample in question was PBMCs, obtained after 12 months of ibrutinib treatment. This TCR came from a human donor with chronic lymphocytic leukemia. In this chain, TRBV29-1 is recombined with TRBJ2-7; 8 bases in the junction line up with TRBD1. The nucleotide sequence reads TGCAGCGTTGTGAGCGGCCGACAGGGGCTTTTGGTCGGGCAGTACTTC. The translation is CSVVSGRQGLLVGQYF.